The next 22 T cell receptor beta chains were all read from a single sample in a study of lymphopenia after photon versus proton radiotherapy. The assay was immunoSEQ multiplex PCR, and TCRdb's table has in-frame clones only and misses some. The sample records roughly 57,000 clones, 65% to 85% being singletons. Sequences were derived from peripheral blood, sampled from a patient treated with photon-based radiotherapy. The receptor set was obtained from a man aged 50-60 years with gastric cancer.

This clone turned up a few times. The chain uses TRBV6-5 and TRBJ2-7; D is possibly TRBD1 or TRBD2 (6 bases each). The CDR3 has 14 amino acids. The V gene lost 6 bases and the J gene lost 3 bases, with 15 bases spanning the gap. The germline gives CDR1 MNHEY, CDR2 SVGAGI. CDR3 nucleotides: TGTGCCAGCAGAAGTTCCGAGGGGGGCTACGAGCAGTACTTC. It is translated as CASRSSEGGYEQYF.

The CDR3 sequence is CASSYSRDRGGYTF. CDR3 nucleotides: TGTGCCAGCAGTTACTCGAGGGACAGGGGTGGCTACACCTTC. V is TRBV6-6 and J is TRBJ1-2; TRBD1 aligns across 10 bases. Germline CDR1 and CDR2: MNHNY and SVGAGI (reference sequence). The length of the CDR3 is 14 residues. Germline trimming cut 0 bases from V and 7 bases from J; bases unmatched to any gene: 2.

The rearrangement links TRBV28 to TRBJ1-4; D perhaps matches TRBD1 (5 bases). Germline CDR1 and CDR2: MDHEN and SYDVKM. V lost 6 bases and J lost 2, with 16 bases in between. The CDR3 extends over 16 amino acids. DNA for the CDR3: TGTGCCAGCAGCCCGGGCCTCAAGGGGACTAATGAAAAACTGTTTTTT. Amino acids: CASSPGLKGTNEKLFF.

As to this clone: Other nucleotide sequences from this sample produce the same CDR3. This chain connects TRBV9 to TRBJ2-3, with D tentatively TRBD2 (6 bases). The germline gives CDR1 SGDLS, CDR2 YYNGEE. V was clipped by 4 bases and J by 2 bases, with 17 bases between them. CDR3 length equals 16 residues. The CDR3 coding sequence is TGTGCCAGCAGCAAGGGAACTAGCAGTTACACAGATACGCAGTATTTT. This codes for CASSKGTSSYTDTQYF.

The chain is built from TRBV11-2 and TRBJ2-3; 9 bases line up with TRBD1. This CDR3 comprises 16 residues. Germline V CDR1 and CDR2: SGHAT, FQNNGV. J was trimmed by 4 bases and V by 1 base; bases with no gene match: 6. The CDR3 DNA is TGTGCCAGCAGCTTAGGTGGAAGGACAGGGGCAGATACGCAGTATTTT. Translating gives CASSLGGRTGADTQYF.

The V call is TRBV29-1, the J call TRBJ1-1; TRBD1 aligns across 7 bases. This CDR3 has 12 amino acids. CDR1 and CDR2 from the germline V gene are SQVTM and ANQGSEA. J was trimmed by 6 bases and V by 8 bases; bases with no gene match: 9. This chain's CDR3 is CSSQTGTAEAFF. The CDR3 DNA follows: TGCAGCTCTCAAACAGGGACAGCTGAAGCTTTCTTT.

This chain joins TRBV19 and TRBJ2-1, with D unresolved. Germline CDR1 LNHDA, CDR2 SQIVND (reference sequence). CDR3 length: 12 amino acids. The V end was cut by 0 bases, the J end by 13 bases, with 10 bases between. CDR3 bases: TGTGCCAGTAGTATAGATCTTGGACGACAGTTCTTC. Translation gives CASSIDLGRQFF.

This chain uses TRBV27 with TRBJ1-1, with D possibly being TRBD1 (6 bases). Germline V gene lookup returns CDR1 MNHEY and CDR2 SMNVEV (reference sequence). Between the trimmed V and J ends, which lost 8 bases and 0 bases, there was a span of 13 bases. This CDR3 has 14 amino acids. This CDR3 reads CASRWRDMNTEAFF. CDR3 in DNA: TGTGCCAGCCGCTGGAGGGACATGAACACTGAAGCTTTCTTT.

V gene TRBV11-1 combines with J gene TRBJ2-5, with D possibly TRBD2 on 6 matching bases. Germline V gives CDR1 SGHAT, CDR2 FQDESV (reference sequence). V was pared by 6 bases and J by 5 bases, with 13 bases between. The CDR3 is made up of 13 amino acids. The CDR3 protein is CASSLGLRETQYF. CDR3 sequence (DNA): TGTGCCAGCAGTTTGGGACTTCGGGAGACCCAGTACTTC. Drawing the rest from reference TRBV11-1 and TRBJ2-5, the complete variable domain is EAEVAQSPRYKITEKSQAVAFWCDPISGHATLYWYRQILGQGPELLVQFQDESVVDDSQLPKDRFSAERLKGVDSTLKIQPAELGDSAMYLCASSLGLRETQYFGPGTRLLVL.

The J gene is TRBJ2-5, the V gene TRBV19, with 9 bases that match TRBD2. Germline assignment: CDR1 LNHDA and CDR2 SQIVND (reference sequence). CDR3 length: 16 residues. V shed 5 bases, J shed 2 bases, and the junction held 9 bases outside the gene matches. CDR3 nucleotides: TGTGCCAGTAGTCCGGGGAGACTAGCGGAACAAGAGACCCAGTACTTC. Its translation: CASSPGRLAEQETQYF.

This clone was seen only once. The genes are TRBV9 and TRBJ2-1, with a tentative D call TRBD2 (6 bases). This CDR3 is built from 17 residues. Trimming removed 4 bases at V and 3 bases at J, with 20 bases between. Germline lookup yields CDR1 SGDLS and CDR2 YYNGEE. The CDR3 region is CASSPPGRDSYYNEQFF. The CDR3 coding sequence is TGTGCCAGCAGCCCTCCAGGGCGGGACTCCTACTACAATGAGCAGTTCTTC.

J is TRBJ1-4 and V is TRBV28; weak D call: TRBD1 (6 bases). The V and J ends lost 6 bases and 8 bases respectively, with 16 bases between them. Germline V gives CDR1 MDHEN, CDR2 SYDVKM. This CDR3 contains 14 residues. The CDR3 bases are TGTGCCAGCAGGCCTAGGGGGGCAAAGGAAAAACTGTTTTTT. Translation gives CASRPRGAKEKLFF.

This chain connects TRBV28 to TRBJ2-5, with D possibly TRBD1 on 6 matching bases. Between the trimmed V and J ends, which lost 4 bases and 5 bases, there was a span of 20 bases. Per germline, CDR1 MDHEN and CDR2 SYDVKM. The CDR3 has 16 amino acids. CDR3 nucleotides: TGTGCCAGCAGTTCAACGCTAGGGGGAGCGGCGGAGACCCAGTACTTC. Amino acid sequence: CASSSTLGGAAETQYF.

J is TRBJ2-7 and V is TRBV12-5, with 11 nucleotides matching TRBD2. This CDR3 has 15 residues. CDR1 and CDR2 from the germline V gene are LGHNT and FRNRAP. V lost 0 bases, J lost 6 bases, and 4 bases stayed unmatched. The CDR3, as DNA: TGTGCTAGTGGTTTGGTGACTAGCGGGATTGTCGAGCAGTACTTC. Its protein is CASGLVTSGIVEQYF.

This rearrangement joins TRBV14 to TRBJ2-3; D might be TRBD2 (6 bases). Trimming cost V 0 bases and J 4 bases, with 11 bases left between them. This CDR3 comprises 15 residues. Germline V gene data show CDR1 as SGHDN and CDR2 as FVKESK. The CDR3 coding sequence is TGTGCCAGCAGCCAAGAATATGCGGGGTCAGATACGCAGTATTTT. Translating it yields CASSQEYAGSDTQYF.

The chain has TRBV30 and TRBJ2-1, with D perhaps assigned TRBD1 or TRBD2 (5 bases each). Germline V gives CDR1 GTSNPN, CDR2 SVGIG (reference sequence). The CDR3 totals 15 residues. The germline V and J ends were trimmed by 3 bases and 3 bases, with 15 bases remaining between them. CDR3 nucleotide sequence: TGTGCCTGGAGAAGGGACCCTACGTTCTACAATGAGCAGTTCTTC. Its protein product is CAWRRDPTFYNEQFF.

The rearrangement uses TRBV27 and TRBJ1-2; 8 bases are a match to TRBD1. The CDR3 runs to 14 residues. CDR1 and CDR2 (germline): MNHEY, SMNVEV (reference sequence). Trimming at V came to 6 bases and at J to 3 bases, leaving 6 bases not matched to a gene. The CDR3 DNA reads as TGTGCCAGCAGACCGGGACAGGTGGACTATGGCTACACCTTC. Translation gives CASRPGQVDYGYTF.

The V and J genes are TRBV28 and TRBJ2-7; TRBD1 matches at 7 bases. The germline V gene has CDR1 MDHEN and CDR2 SYDVKM. This CDR3 comprises 15 residues. V lost 3 bases, J lost 3 bases, and 8 bases stayed unmatched. CDR3 DNA sequence: TGTGCCAGCAGTTTCCCAGGGACAGTCGTCTACGAGCAGTACTTC. Translation: CASSFPGTVVYEQYF.

In DNA, the CDR3 is TGTGCCAGCAGCATACTAGCGGGAGGGCTAGAGGGGCAGTTCTTC. It yields the protein CASSILAGGLEGQFF. The rearrangement joins TRBV7-6 to TRBJ2-1, with 13 positions matching TRBD2. The ends lost 5 bases at V and 12 bases at J; junction bases unmatched: 10. Germline assignment: CDR1 SGHVS and CDR2 FNYEAQ. The CDR3 is 15 amino acids.

This rearrangement joins TRBV28 to TRBJ2-1, with 9 bases lining up with TRBD2. From germline, CDR1 is MDHEN and CDR2 SYDVKM. This CDR3 comprises 14 residues. Trimming removed 2 bases from V and 6 bases from J; junction bases left unmatched: 2. The chain's CDR3 is CASSLAGGGNEQFF. The DNA of the CDR3 is TGTGCCAGCAGTTTAGCGGGAGGGGGCAATGAGCAGTTCTTC.

The chain employs TRBV2 and TRBJ2-2; D gene unclear. V was cut by 4 bases and J by 3 bases, with 9 bases left in between. Germline assignment: CDR1 SNHLY and CDR2 FYNNEI. This CDR3 contains 14 residues. The CDR3 DNA reads as TGTGCCAGCAGTGTGGGCTTCTACACCGGGGAGCTGTTTTTT. It specifies CASSVGFYTGELFF.

This rearrangement joins TRBV5-1 to TRBJ2-2, with TRBD2 identical over 12 bases. Germline V gene lookup returns CDR1 SGHRS and CDR2 YFSETQ. With 4 bases clipped from V and 6 bases from J, the junction kept 7 bases outside the gene matches. The CDR3 length is 16 residues. The CDR3 protein is CASSPGLAGRAGELFF. The CDR3 DNA reads as TGCGCCAGCAGCCCGGGACTAGCGGGTAGGGCCGGGGAGCTGTTTTTT.